The clone carrying this TCR beta chain was observed a single time. The data stem from a study of shared clonotypes between healthy human individuals. The data were produced by immunoSEQ multiplex PCR, yet TCRdb's version contains in-frame clones alone and is incomplete. The sample holds about 1.5 million clones, around 98% seen once. Germline-derived CDR1 and CDR2 are SEHNR and FQNEAQ (reference sequence). The CDR3 spans 13 residues. V dropped 5 bases and J dropped 4 bases, with 12 bases sitting between them. The chain recombines TRBV7-9 with TRBJ2-7; D not certain. Sequenced sample: naive CD4+ T cells sorted from blood. Specified subset: CD45RA+ positively selected. The receptor comes from a man aged 25 to 40 in good health. The DNA for the CDR3 is TGTGCCAGCAGCCCTGACGCCTTATACGAGCAGTACTTC. This encodes CASSPDALYEQYF.